This entry features one TCR beta chain sequence. The data were obtained in a study of T cell changes during pregnancy in multiple sclerosis. The data were produced by immunoSEQ multiplex PCR, yet TCRdb's version contains in-frame clones alone and is incomplete. The table lists about 75,000 clones, about 89% of them singletons. The CDR3 is 18 amino acids. CDR1 MGHRA and CDR2 YSYEKL come from the germline V gene. J lost 5 bases, V lost 1 base, and 12 bases had no gene match. The sample here was CD4+ T cells from peripheral blood mononuclear cells, taken before pregnancy. The sequence derives from a female donor with multiple sclerosis, enrolled in a pregnancy study. V is TRBV4-1 and J is TRBJ2-5; TRBD2 agrees at 11 bases. Here the CDR3 reads CASSQGGLAGGGGETQYF. CDR3 nucleotides: TGCGCCAGCAGCCAAGGCGGTCTAGCGGGGGGCGGCGGGGAGACCCAGTACTTC.